This TCR beta chain was obtained from a study of post-analysis software for immune sequencing data. Study context: The disease courses covered relapsing-remitting, secondary progressive and progressive-relapsing multiple sclerosis.

The CDR3 is 16 amino acids. J was trimmed by 8 bases and V by 5 bases; bases with no gene match: 12. From germline, CDR1 is SEHNR and CDR2 FQNEAQ (reference sequence). Points from the study as a whole: Patients used a few TRBV segments, including TRBV5-6, TRBV5-1 and TRBV20-1, more often than controls. The normalized Chao1 diversity of multiple sclerosis patients was significantly lower than that of controls.

As concerns this clonotype: What it binds is not known.

Unique molecular identifiers tagged the TCR beta cDNA libraries. There were 1 to 10 million T cells, and around 500,000 cDNA molecules came from them. MiXCR, applied by TCRdb to the PCR reads, yields one record per CDR3 protein. The sample yields about 770,000 distinct CDR3 sequences, 46% seen once. This receptor was taken from a girl between 10 and 17 years old with multiple sclerosis. The J gene is TRBJ2-1, the V gene TRBV7-9, with 10 bases fitting TRBD2. Sequencing input: blood. The CDR3 region has the DNA TGTGCCAGCAGCCTAGGGCTAGCGGGAGCGGGCGATGAGCAGTTCTTC. Translation: CASSLGLAGAGDEQFF. The whole variable domain, filled in from reference TRBV7-9 and TRBJ2-1, reads DTGVSQNPRHKITKRGQNVTFRCDPISEHNRLYWYRQTLGQGPEFLTYFQNEAQLEKSRLLSDRFSAERPKGSFSTLEIQRTEQGDSAMYLCASSLGLAGAGDEQFFGPGTRLTVL.